This T cell receptor beta chain was found in a study of cytomegalovirus exposure and HLA in healthy donors. PCR was performed using 60 Vbeta and 13 Jbeta primers. TCRdb's copy holds only in-frame clones and misses some; the assay was immunoSEQ multiplex PCR. The top ten clones hold around 15% of a sample with some 69,000 clones, around 72% of them seen once. Germline CDR1 and CDR2: MNHEY and SVGAGI. V shed 5 bases, J shed 7 bases, and the junction held 5 bases outside the gene matches. This CDR3 is 13 amino acids long. The chain employs TRBV6-5 and TRBJ1-5; TRBD1 matches 7 bases. The source is a male donor in good health and CMV-seropositive. The sequenced material came from PBMCs. In DNA, the CDR3 is TGTGCCAGCAGTCCCGACAGGGACCAGCCCCAGCATTTT. Translation gives CASSPDRDQPQHF.